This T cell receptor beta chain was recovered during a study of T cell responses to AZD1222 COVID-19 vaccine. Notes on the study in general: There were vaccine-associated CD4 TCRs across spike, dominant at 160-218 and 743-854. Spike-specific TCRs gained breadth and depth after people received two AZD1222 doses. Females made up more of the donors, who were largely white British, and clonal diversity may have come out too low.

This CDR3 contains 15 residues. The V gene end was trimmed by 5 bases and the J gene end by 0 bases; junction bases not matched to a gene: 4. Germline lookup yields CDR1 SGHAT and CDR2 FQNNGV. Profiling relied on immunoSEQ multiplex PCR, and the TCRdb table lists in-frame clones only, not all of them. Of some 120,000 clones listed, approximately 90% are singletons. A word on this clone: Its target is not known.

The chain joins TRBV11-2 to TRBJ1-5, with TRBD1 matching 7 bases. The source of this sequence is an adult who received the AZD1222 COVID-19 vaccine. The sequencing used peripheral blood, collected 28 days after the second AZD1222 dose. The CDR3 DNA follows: TGTGCCAGCAGCCCGGGACAGAATAGCAATCAGCCCCAGCATTTT. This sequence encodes CASSPGQNSNQPQHF.